The T cell receptor (beta chain) described here comes from a study of T cell responses to AZD1222 COVID-19 vaccine. Study-wide results and caveats: Vaccine-related CD4 TCRs covered spike, predominating at 160-218 and 743-854. There were repertoire samples only from the period after the peak T cell response. The donor group comprised mostly white British people and more females; the analysis possibly underestimated clonal diversity. An increase in Spike-specific TCR breadth and depth was observed after two AZD1222 doses.

Only in-frame clones appear in the TCRdb table, and some are missing; sequencing was by immunoSEQ multiplex PCR. This table has under 150,000 clones, about 88% appearing once. Per the germline V gene, CDR1 is MNHEY and CDR2 is SMNVEV (reference sequence). After removal of 6 bases from V and 3 bases from J, the junction contained 4 bases not matched to a gene. This CDR3 is built from 15 residues. For this clone: The antigen is undetermined.

This clonotype was sampled from an adult in good health. The genes are TRBV27 and TRBJ2-7, with TRBD2 matching 14 bases. The sample here was peripheral blood, taken on day 0 of AZD1222 vaccination. CDR3 sequence (DNA): TGTGCCAGCAGCCTAGGGACTAGCGGGGGCTACGAGCAGTACTTC. This encodes CASSLGTSGGYEQYF.